This TCR beta chain stems from a study of shared clonotypes between healthy human individuals. Division of CD4+ cells produced a CD45RA+ naive subset and a CD45RA-negative memory subset. V was trimmed by 4 bases and J by 2 bases, leaving 7 bases between them. Germline V gives CDR1 SGHNT, CDR2 YENEEA. The CDR3 length is 13 residues. The authors loaded roughly 200 ng DNA, 30,000 to 35,000 T cell genomes, into sorted-subset replicate PCRs. Per the original data handling: Quality scores were absent from the junction-only immunoSEQ sequences, so filtering differed. Clones were read by immunoSEQ multiplex PCR, and TCRdb kept only the in-frame ones, dropping some. The D gene and trimming were derived from the DNA, and the V and J assignments and clone size from that table. The profile covers around 350,000 clones, with less than 85% appearing a single time and about 10% taken by the ten largest.

Sample: memory CD4+ T cells sorted from blood. Noted subset: CD45RA-negative fraction. The TCR was taken from a young man in good health. The chain carries TRBV11-3 and TRBJ2-3, with D perhaps being TRBD1 or TRBD2 (5 bases each). DNA of the CDR3: TGTGCCAGCAGCTGGGGGATCACAGATACGCAGTATTTT. Translated: CASSWGITDTQYF.